This TCR beta chain was retrieved from a study of CD8 T cells in ankylosing spondylitis. Overall study findings and caveats: Some of these motif variants have turned up before, in reports on reactive arthritis synovial fluid and blood. Disease-linked clones displayed a CD8+ phenotype and appeared relatively rarely in peripheral blood. The study looked at matched synovial fluid samples from ankylosing spondylitis patients. Disease-linked clones were reported to be significantly enriched there. A motif of seven or eight highly homologous TCR beta variants was seen as apparently characteristic of ankylosing spondylitis blood.

Molecular-barcoded quantitative 5'-RACE produced these TCR beta libraries. MiXCR, applied by TCRdb to the 5' RACE reads, yields one record per CDR3 protein. The repertoire holds about 840,000 distinct CDR3 sequences, with about 11% as singletons. About this clonotype: The antigen remains unidentified.

Sequencing was carried out using blood, either unsorted or a sorted T cell fraction (not recorded which). The sequence came from a male donor with ankylosing spondylitis.

CDR3: CSAQTDGDQPQHF. Here the CDR3 DNA reads TGCAGTGCTCAAACCGACGGGGATCAGCCCCAGCATTTT. The chain is built from TRBV20-1 and TRBJ1-5; D not resolved. Trimming removed 5 bases from V and 5 bases from J, with 13 bases in between. The CDR3 spans 13 residues. Per germline, CDR1 DFQATT and CDR2 SNEGSKA (reference sequence).